This T cell receptor (beta chain) was sequenced for a study of T cells in localized non-small cell lung cancer. Repertoires were generated with immunoSEQ multiplex PCR, while TCRdb's copy carries only in-frame clones and drops some. The sample includes some 3,000 clones, over 30% of them seen just once. Trimming at V came to 7 bases and at J to 0 bases, leaving 3 bases not matched to a gene. The CDR3 spans 15 residues. CDR1 and CDR2 from the germline V gene are LNHDA and SQIVND (reference sequence). This sample comprised normal lung tissue next to the tumor, obtained before any cancer treatment. The TCR was taken from a woman aged 40 to 75 with stage I lung adenocarcinoma. This chain joins TRBV19 and TRBJ1-1; TRBD1 matches 12 bases. The CDR3 DNA sequence: TGTGCCAGTACGGGGACAGGGGGCGTGAACACTGAAGCTTTCTTT. Amino acid sequence: CASTGTGGVNTEAFF.